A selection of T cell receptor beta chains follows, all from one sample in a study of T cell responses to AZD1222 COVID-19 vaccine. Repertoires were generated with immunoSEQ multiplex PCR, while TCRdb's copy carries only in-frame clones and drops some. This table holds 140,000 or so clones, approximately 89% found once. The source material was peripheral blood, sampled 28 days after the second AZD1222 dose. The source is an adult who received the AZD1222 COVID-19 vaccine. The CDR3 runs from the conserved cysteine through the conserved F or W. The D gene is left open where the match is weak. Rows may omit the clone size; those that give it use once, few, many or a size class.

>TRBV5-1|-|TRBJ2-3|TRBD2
CASSFGTSGSPTDTQYF
TGCGCCAGCAGCTTCGGGACTAGCGGGAGTCCCACAGATACGCAGTATTTT
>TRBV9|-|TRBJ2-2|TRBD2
CASGLAGVDTGELFF
TGTGCCTCGGGACTAGCGGGAGTAGACACCGGGGAGCTGTTTTTT
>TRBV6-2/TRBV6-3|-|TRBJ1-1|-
CASSARAVPLTGTEAFF
TGTGCCAGCAGTGCCCGGGCCGTTCCCTTAACGGGCACTGAAGCTTTCTTT
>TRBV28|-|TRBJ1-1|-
CASSSIGGENTEAFF
TGTGCCAGCAGTTCCATAGGGGGGGAGAACACTGAAGCTTTCTTT
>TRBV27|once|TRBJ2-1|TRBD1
CASSSQGATYNEQFF
TGTGCCAGCAGTTCACAGGGGGCTACCTACAATGAGCAGTTCTTC
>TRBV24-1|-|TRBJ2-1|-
CATSDSSQSQQFF
TGTGCCACCAGTGATTCCTCACAGAGCCAGCAGTTCTTC
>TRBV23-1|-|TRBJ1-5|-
CASSPRGVSNQPQHF
TGCGCCAGCAGTCCCCGGGGAGTGAGCAATCAGCCCCAGCATTTT
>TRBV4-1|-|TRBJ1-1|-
CASSPGQRLNTEAFF
TGCGCCAGCAGCCCAGGACAGCGACTGAACACTGAAGCTTTCTTT
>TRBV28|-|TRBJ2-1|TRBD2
CASSFNPQFFSGLAGGSSYNEQFF
TGTGCCAGCAGTTTTAATCCCCAGTTTTTCTCCGGACTAGCGGGAGGTAGCTCCTACAATGAGCAGTTCTTC
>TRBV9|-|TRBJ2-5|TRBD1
CASSVGQGPETQYF
TGTGCCAGCAGCGTAGGACAGGGCCCAGAGACCCAGTACTTC
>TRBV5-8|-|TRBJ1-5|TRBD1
CASSWTGFDQPQHF
TGTGCCAGCAGCTGGACAGGGTTCGATCAGCCCCAGCATTTT
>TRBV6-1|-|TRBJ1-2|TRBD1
CASSDRGNYGYTF
TGTGCCAGCAGTGACAGGGGGAACTATGGCTACACCTTC
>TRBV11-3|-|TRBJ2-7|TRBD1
CASSLVYGTDDSYEQYF
TGTGCCAGCAGCTTAGTCTATGGGACAGACGACTCCTACGAGCAGTACTTC
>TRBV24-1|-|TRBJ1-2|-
CATSDTTGVYGYTF
TGTGCCACCAGTGACACTACAGGCGTCTATGGCTACACCTTC
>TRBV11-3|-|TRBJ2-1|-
CASSFRAGYNEQFF
TGTGCCAGCAGCTTTCGGGCAGGATACAATGAGCAGTTCTTC
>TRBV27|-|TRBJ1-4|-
CAAYRWCKGRASEKLFF
TGTGCCGCATATCGTTGGTGCAAGGGGCGGGCTAGTGAAAAACTGTTTTTT
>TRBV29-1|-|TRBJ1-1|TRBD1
CSVRQGTEAFF
TGCAGCGTTCGACAGGGAACTGAAGCTTTCTTT
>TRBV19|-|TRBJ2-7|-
CASSTYRDRYEQYF
TGTGCCAGTAGTACCTACAGGGATCGGTACGAGCAGTACTTC
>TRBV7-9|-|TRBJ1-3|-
CASRATSSGNTIYF
TGTGCCAGCAGGGCAACCAGCTCTGGAAACACCATATATTTT
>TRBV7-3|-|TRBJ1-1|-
CASSLRGDLNTEAFF
TGTGCCAGCAGCTTAAGGGGGGATTTGAACACTGAAGCTTTCTTT
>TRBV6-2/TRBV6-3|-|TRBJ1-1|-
CASSYKGATEAFF
TGTGCCAGCAGTTACAAGGGAGCCACTGAAGCTTTCTTT
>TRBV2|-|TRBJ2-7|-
CASSARLIAYEQYF
TGTGCCAGCAGTGCTCGGCTGATAGCCTACGAGCAGTACTTC
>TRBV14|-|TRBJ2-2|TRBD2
CASSQVKGLAGVSGELFF
TGTGCCAGCAGCCAAGTTAAAGGACTAGCGGGAGTCTCAGGGGAGCTGTTTTTT
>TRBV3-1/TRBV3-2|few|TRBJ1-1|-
CASSQEAGAAFF
TGTGCCAGCAGCCAAGAGGCAGGGGCGGCTTTCTTT
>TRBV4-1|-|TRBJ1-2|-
CASSQGGWHYGYTF
TGCGCCAGCAGCCAAGGGGGGTGGCACTATGGCTACACCTTC
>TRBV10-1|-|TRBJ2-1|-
CAALNLSYNEQFF
TGCGCCGCGTTAAACCTCTCCTACAATGAGCAGTTCTTC
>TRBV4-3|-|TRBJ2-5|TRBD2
CASSQGPSGRETQYF
TGCGCCAGCAGCCAAGGACCCAGCGGGAGAGAGACCCAGTACTTC
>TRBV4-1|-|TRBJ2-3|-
CASSQALKTSPRDTQYF
TGCGCCAGCAGCCAAGCACTAAAGACGTCACCTAGAGATACGCAGTATTTT
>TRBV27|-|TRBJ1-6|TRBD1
CASSLSPWTGSSYNSPLHF
TGTGCCAGCAGTTTATCGCCCTGGACAGGGAGCTCCTATAATTCACCCCTCCACTTT
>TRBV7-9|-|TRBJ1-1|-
CASSLMAEAFF
TGTGCCAGCAGCTTAATGGCTGAAGCTTTCTTT
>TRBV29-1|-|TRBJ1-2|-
CSVPRGRMYTF
TGCAGCGTCCCCAGGGGCAGAATGTACACCTTC
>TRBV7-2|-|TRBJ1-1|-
CASSATNTEAFF
TGTGCCAGCAGCGCTACGAACACTGAAGCTTTCTTT
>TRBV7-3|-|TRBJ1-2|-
CASSNGQNYGYTF
TGTGCCAGCAGCAACGGGCAGAACTATGGCTACACCTTC
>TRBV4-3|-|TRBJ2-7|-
CASSRTTTYEQYF
TGCGCCAGCAGCCGGACCACAACCTACGAGCAGTACTTC
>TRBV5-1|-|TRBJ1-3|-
CASSLGGGNTIYF
TGCGCCAGCAGCTTGGGAGGCGGAAACACCATATATTTT
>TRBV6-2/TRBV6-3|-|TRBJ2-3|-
CASSYSPGELGDTQYF
TGTGCCAGCAGTTACTCCCCGGGAGAACTGGGGGATACGCAGTATTTT
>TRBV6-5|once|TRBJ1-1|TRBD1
CASSSAGTENTEAFF
TGTGCCAGCAGTTCCGCCGGGACAGAGAACACTGAAGCTTTCTTT
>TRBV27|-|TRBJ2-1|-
CASSLLPPGGPPSSYNEQFF
TGTGCCAGCAGTTTACTCCCTCCCGGAGGGCCCCCTAGCTCCTACAATGAGCAGTTCTTC
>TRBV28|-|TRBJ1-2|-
CASSGGQGNRGYTF
TGTGCCAGCAGTGGGGGTCAGGGTAATAGGGGCTACACCTTC
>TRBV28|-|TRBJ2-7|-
CASSLFGGFGQHFYEQYF
TGTGCCAGCAGTTTATTCGGTGGATTCGGACAGCACTTCTACGAGCAGTACTTC
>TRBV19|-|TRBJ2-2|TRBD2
CASSIQGLGGQGHTGELFF
TGTGCCAGTAGTATCCAGGGACTAGGGGGACAAGGCCACACCGGGGAGCTGTTTTTT
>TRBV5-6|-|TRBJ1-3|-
CASSIYTVSGNTIYF
TGTGCCAGCAGCATTTATACGGTCTCTGGAAACACCATATATTTT
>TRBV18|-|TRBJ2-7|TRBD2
CASSPGTTSYEQYF
TGTGCCAGCTCACCCGGGACTACCTCCTACGAGCAGTACTTC
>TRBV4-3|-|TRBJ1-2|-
CASSQDVQLYGYTF
TGCGCCAGCAGCCAAGATGTCCAGCTCTATGGCTACACCTTC